These T cell receptor beta chains were read from a single sample in a study of identical twins. TCRdb reprocessed the 5' RACE reads with MiXCR, giving one entry per CDR3 protein. The sample carries hundreds of thousands of distinct CDR3 sequences, roughly 18% recorded once. The data also belong to a second study, concerning T cells expressing NK-cell markers.

The sequencing input was PBMCs. These receptors came from a woman in her late teens or twenties in good health. CDR3s include the opening cysteine and the closing phenylalanine or tryptophan. D genes are given only for firm matches. Size tells how often a clone was seen (once, few, many) or the class of an expanded clone, and some rows leave it out.

>-|many|TRBJ2-2|TRBV12-3/TRBV12-4
CASSPSSLTGELFF
TGTGCCAGCAGCCCCTCTTCCCTTACCGGGGAGCTGTTTTTT
>-|many|TRBJ1-5|TRBV7-2
CASRLGPNSNQPQHF
TGTGCCAGCCGTTTGGGACCTAATAGCAATCAGCCCCAGCATTTT
>-|few|TRBJ2-7|TRBV20-1
CSARDIVGSYEQYF
TGCAGTGCTAGAGATATTGTAGGTTCCTACGAGCAGTACTTC
>-|few|TRBJ2-4|TRBV20-1
CSVSERIAKNIQYF
TGCAGTGTATCGGAGCGGATAGCCAAAAACATTCAGTACTTC
>TRBD2|once|TRBJ2-5|TRBV7-6
CASSYRVVSSGPSGGETQYF
TGTGCCAGCAGTTACCGGGTCGTTTCTAGCGGGCCCTCCGGGGGGGAGACCCAGTACTTC
>-|few|TRBJ2-6|TRBV5-6
CASSLNFGGYGANVLTF
TGTGCCAGCAGCTTGAATTTCGGGGGCTATGGGGCCAACGTCCTGACTTTC
>-|-|TRBJ2-1|TRBV7-9
CASSKRLDAREQFF
TGTGCCAGCAGTAAAAGGCTAGACGCGAGAGAGCAGTTCTTC
>-|few|TRBJ1-1|TRBV5-1
CASSFQADTEAFF
TGCGCCAGCAGCTTTCAGGCGGACACTGAAGCTTTCTTT
>-|-|TRBJ2-3|TRBV7-2
CASSPPGQGWSDTQYF
TGTGCCAGCAGCCCCCCAGGGCAGGGTTGGTCAGATACGCAGTATTTT
>-|once|TRBJ2-3|TRBV5-1
CASSLEGFEDTQYF
TGCGCCAGCAGCTTGGAGGGTTTCGAGGATACGCAGTATTTT
>-|few|TRBJ1-4|TRBV20-1
CSATGGSEKLFF
TGCAGTGCTACTGGGGGGTCGGAAAAACTGTTTTTT
>-|-|TRBJ2-5|TRBV29-1
CSVLTGFNGRTQYF
TGCAGCGTCCTGACAGGTTTTAACGGGAGGACCCAGTACTTC
>TRBD2|-|TRBJ2-5|TRBV7-2
CASSPNLAGGLETQYF
TGTGCCAGCAGCCCAAATCTAGCGGGAGGTTTAGAGACCCAGTACTTC
>TRBD2|-|TRBJ2-1|TRBV6-2/TRBV6-3
CASSYPRLGVAGDSYNEQFF
TGTGCCAGCAGTTACCCACGGCTGGGGGTAGCGGGGGACTCCTACAATGAGCAGTTCTTC
>-|few|TRBJ1-1|TRBV18
CASSPPGPAEAFF
TGTGCCAGCTCACCACCCGGGCCGGCTGAAGCTTTCTTT
>-|-|TRBJ1-6|TRBV12-3/TRBV12-4
CASSMNGNSPLHF
TGTGCCAGCAGTATGAACGGAAATTCACCCCTCCACTTT
>TRBD2|-|TRBJ2-7|TRBV3-1
CASSTRLAGGYEQYF
TGTGCCAGCAGCACCAGACTAGCGGGAGGGTACGAGCAGTACTTC
>-|-|TRBJ2-6|TRBV4-3
CASSQELGSGANVLTF
TGCGCCAGCAGCCAAGAATTGGGCTCTGGGGCCAACGTCCTGACTTTC
>-|-|TRBJ1-2|TRBV3-1
CASSFTTGFYGYTF
TGTGCCAGCAGCTTTACGACAGGATTCTATGGCTACACCTTC
>TRBD2|-|TRBJ2-1|TRBV19
CASSIVQRGVLGHNEQFF
TGTGCCAGTAGTATCGTCCAGCGGGGGGTTTTGGGGCACAATGAGCAGTTCTTC
>-|few|TRBJ2-1|TRBV1
CTIHPTGLAAYNEQFF
TGCACCATCCACCCGACCGGACTAGCGGCCTACAATGAGCAGTTCTTC
>-|-|TRBJ1-1|TRBV5-1
CASSSQGLRTEAFF
TGCGCCAGCAGCTCACAGGGTTTGAGGACTGAAGCTTTCTTT
>-|-|TRBJ2-7|TRBV12-3/TRBV12-4
CASSNRVDEQYF
TGTGCCAGCAGTAACAGGGTGGACGAGCAGTACTTC
>TRBD2|-|TRBJ2-4|TRBV5-1
CASSWGLPAKNIQYF
TGCGCCAGCAGCTGGGGACTACCGGCCAAAAACATTCAGTACTTC
>-|-|TRBJ2-1|TRBV29-1
CSVEGRRGSYNEQFF
TGCAGCGTTGAAGGACGACGGGGCTCCTACAATGAGCAGTTCTTC
>-|-|TRBJ2-6|TRBV11-1
CASSPGDTVSSGANVLTF
TGTGCCAGCAGCCCAGGGGACACGGTATCCTCTGGGGCCAACGTCCTGACTTTC
>TRBD1|few|TRBJ2-1|TRBV27
CASRTGALNEQFF
TGTGCCAGCAGAACAGGGGCCTTGAATGAGCAGTTCTTC
>-|few|TRBJ2-1|TRBV5-8
CASSRAVPRSGEQFF
TGTGCCAGCAGCAGAGCGGTTCCCCGAAGTGGTGAGCAGTTCTTC
>TRBD1|-|TRBJ1-6|TRBV12-3/TRBV12-4
CASSPDRGESPLHF
TGTGCCAGCAGTCCTGACAGGGGGGAATCACCCCTCCACTTT
>-|-|TRBJ1-5|TRBV6-1
CASSDWDQPQHF
TGTGCCAGCAGTGACTGGGATCAGCCCCAGCATTTT
>TRBD2|-|TRBJ2-5|TRBV7-9
CASSFSSGGKSHETQYF
TGTGCCAGCAGCTTTTCCAGCGGGGGGAAGTCCCACGAGACCCAGTACTTC
>TRBD1|-|TRBJ1-2|TRBV12-3/TRBV12-4
CASSNPDRVGGYGYTF
TGTGCCAGCAGCAACCCCGACAGGGTTGGGGGCTATGGCTACACCTTC
>-|few|TRBJ2-3|TRBV10-1
CASSDNRIAGTDTQYF
TGCGCCAGCAGTGATAACCGGATTGCAGGCACAGATACGCAGTATTTT
>-|few|TRBJ2-3|TRBV20-1
CSAPGWGASDTQYF
TGCAGTGCCCCTGGGTGGGGGGCCTCAGATACGCAGTATTTT
>-|few|TRBJ2-7|TRBV9
CASSVRDGTYEQYF
TGTGCCAGCAGCGTCCGGGACGGAACCTACGAGCAGTACTTC
>-|few|TRBJ2-2|TRBV6-6
CASSPDWGGELFF
TGTGCCAGCAGTCCCGACTGGGGCGGGGAGCTGTTTTTT
>-|few|TRBJ2-7|TRBV7-2
CASSPLNGAYEQYF
TGTGCCAGCAGCCCCCTAAACGGAGCCTACGAGCAGTACTTC
>-|many|TRBJ1-5|TRBV6-1
CASRHRYNQPQHF
TGTGCCAGCAGACACAGGTACAATCAGCCCCAGCATTTT
>-|-|TRBJ2-5|TRBV7-2
CASSHGRQETQYF
TGTGCCAGCTCACACGGACGACAAGAGACCCAGTACTTC
>-|-|TRBJ1-1|TRBV7-9
CASSSTGTQNTEAFF
TGTGCCAGCAGCTCGACCGGGACACAAAACACTGAAGCTTTCTTT
>TRBD1|few|TRBJ2-1|TRBV9
CASSVGTGVYEQFF
TGTGCCAGCAGCGTAGGGACAGGGGTCTATGAGCAGTTCTTC
>TRBD2|-|TRBJ2-7|TRBV20-1
CSATERLAGEQYF
TGCAGTGCTACGGAGAGGCTAGCGGGTGAGCAGTACTTC
>TRBD2|-|TRBJ2-3|TRBV5-5
CASSLDSGTLGDTQYF
TGTGCCAGCAGCTTGGACAGCGGGACCCTTGGAGATACGCAGTATTTT
>-|few|TRBJ2-2|TRBV20-1
CSARATGRGELFF
TGCAGTGCTAGAGCGACAGGTCGCGGGGAGCTGTTTTTT
>-|-|TRBJ1-2|TRBV6-5
CASSYKGGTSYYGYTF
TGTGCCAGCAGTTACAAGGGCGGAACATCCTACTATGGCTACACCTTC
>-|few|TRBJ1-2|TRBV29-1
CSVEGAGVLGYGYTF
TGCAGCGTTGAAGGGGCAGGGGTATTGGGCTATGGCTACACCTTC
>-|many|TRBJ1-1|TRBV6-1
CASRSNFGNTEAFF
TGTGCCAGCAGGAGCAATTTTGGGAACACTGAAGCTTTCTTT